This T cell receptor (beta chain) was captured by sequencing in a study of graft-versus-host responses after intestinal transplantation. About this clone: The target antigen is unknown.

The data were produced by immunoSEQ multiplex PCR, yet TCRdb's version contains in-frame clones alone and is incomplete. The table lists 25,000 to 35,000 clones, about 80% of them singletons. Study-level findings and limits: GvH clonotypes were identified within recipient marrow, with a subset emerging first in ileum or blood.

Processing of graft tissue released intraepithelial and lamina propria lymphocytes. Germline-derived CDR1 and CDR2 are MNHEY and SMNVEV (reference sequence). Trimming cost V 5 bases and J 4 bases; bases outside gene matches: 7. The CDR3 is 14 residues long. Sequenced here: ileum tissue, sampled 98 days after intestinal transplantation. J is TRBJ1-2 and V is TRBV27; 7 bases map to TRBD1. The sequence came from a human patient who received an intestinal transplant, so some T cells may come from the graft donor. The CDR3 DNA follows: TGTGCCAGCAGTGCCGGGACAGAAATCTATGGCTACACCTTC. Protein sequence: CASSAGTEIYGYTF.